A single sample is the source of the 12 T cell receptor beta chains below, sequenced in a study of T cells after somatic rescue of genetic block. The protocol was immunoSEQ multiplex PCR, while the TCRdb copy is restricted to in-frame clones and leaves out a portion. The sample lists roughly 55,000 clones, 90% to 97% occurring once. The sequenced sample consisted of peripheral blood mononuclear cells (PBMCs). All receptors come from a child under two years old.

The chain carries TRBV23-1 and TRBJ2-2; D possibly uses TRBD1 or TRBD2 (5 bases each). TRBV23-1 is given ORF status, its function remaining uncertain. V lost 0 bases to trimming and J lost 3 bases, with 11 bases between them. The CDR3 is 16 amino acids. CDR3 in DNA: TGCGCCAGCAGTCAATCGGGGACGGACTACACCGGGGAGCTGTTTTTT. It yields the protein CASSQSGTDYTGELFF.

The chain joins TRBV25-1 to TRBJ2-2; the match to TRBD2 covers 12 bases. Looked up from germline, CDR1 is MGHDK and CDR2 is SYGVNS. V lost 7 bases, J lost 6 bases, and 6 bases stayed unmatched. The CDR3 covers 15 residues. In DNA, the CDR3 is TGTGCCAGCACTAGCCTAGCGGGAGGGCCCGGGGAGCTGTTTTTT. Amino acids: CASTSLAGGPGELFF.

This chain connects TRBV6-1 to TRBJ1-5; 8 positions match TRBD1. J was trimmed by 6 bases and V by 4 bases; bases with no gene match: 11. Germline CDR1 and CDR2: MNHNS and SASEGT. This CDR3 is built from 16 residues. The CDR3 loop is CASSVSPTGVGQPQHF. CDR3 coding DNA: TGTGCCAGCAGTGTCTCCCCGACAGGGGTAGGTCAGCCCCAGCATTTT.

V gene TRBV11-2 combines with J gene TRBJ1-1; D is ambiguous. Trimming removed 1 base at V and 6 bases at J, with 9 bases between. CDR1 and CDR2 (germline): SGHAT, FQNNGV. The CDR3 loop spans 13 amino acids. In DNA, the CDR3 is TGTGCCAGCAGCTTAGGGGGTAGCCCTGAAGCTTTCTTT. Translating gives CASSLGGSPEAFF.

The chain employs TRBV19 and TRBJ1-1, with D unresolved. The CDR3 length is 13 residues. Trimming removed 3 bases at V and 1 base at J, with 6 bases between. CDR1 and CDR2 (germline): LNHDA, SQIVND (reference sequence). CDR3 nucleotides: TGTGCCAGTAGTATGGGAGGGAACACTGAAGCTTTCTTT. The encoded protein is CASSMGGNTEAFF.

The chain joins TRBV6-6 to TRBJ2-2; the match to TRBD2 covers 8 bases. Germline CDR1 and CDR2: MNHNY and SVGAGI (reference sequence). The CDR3 has 15 residues. V shed 8 bases, J shed 5 bases, and the junction held 10 bases outside the gene matches. The CDR3 DNA sequence: TGTGCCAGCTCTCCAAGCGGGAGAAGGACCGGGGAGCTGTTTTTT. Protein sequence: CASSPSGRRTGELFF.

V and J are TRBV10-3 and TRBJ1-2, with D unclear. CDR3 length: 12 amino acids. Germline assignment: CDR1 ENHRY and CDR2 SYGVKD. The ends were cut back, 5 bases at V and 1 base at J, with 5 bases in the middle. CDR3 sequence (DNA): TGTGCCATCAGTAAAAATAACTATGGCTACACCTTC. Amino acids: CAISKNNYGYTF.

The chain uses TRBV6-5 and TRBJ2-7, with D perhaps matching TRBD1 or TRBD2 (5 bases each). Germline-derived CDR1 and CDR2 are MNHEY and SVGAGI. V lost 7 bases, J lost 3 bases, and 19 bases lay in between. This CDR3 is 15 amino acids long. The CDR3 sequence is CASIGVRDRYYEQYF. The CDR3 DNA reads as TGTGCCAGCATCGGGGTAAGAGACAGATACTACGAGCAGTACTTC.

The V gene is TRBV29-1, the J gene TRBJ2-1; perhaps TRBD1 as D (6 bases). Germline V gene sequence: CDR1 SQVTM, CDR2 ANQGSEA. Trimming stripped 8 bases from V and 9 bases from J, with 17 bases between. The CDR3 has 12 amino acids. CDR3 loop: CSLQLQGPEQFF. CDR3 DNA: TGCAGCTTGCAGCTACAGGGACCTGAGCAGTTCTTC.

The V and J genes are TRBV2 and TRBJ2-7, with D perhaps TRBD1 or TRBD2 (5 bases each). The V end was cut by 2 bases, the J end by 4 bases, with 15 bases between. Germline CDR1 SNHLY, CDR2 FYNNEI. The CDR3 extends over 15 amino acids. The DNA for the CDR3 is TGTGCCAGCAGTGAACGTCAGGGACCATGGTACGAGCAGTACTTC. Translation gives CASSERQGPWYEQYF.

The chain is built from TRBV27 and TRBJ1-6, with 9 bases identical to TRBD1. CDR3 length: 16 residues. Per germline, CDR1 MNHEY and CDR2 SMNVEV (reference sequence). V shed 5 bases, J shed 0 bases, and the junction held 2 bases outside the gene matches. The CDR3 DNA reads as TGTGCCAGCAGTCCGGACAGGGGCTCCTATAATTCACCCCTCCACTTT. Its protein is CASSPDRGSYNSPLHF.

The rearrangement joins TRBV6-5 to TRBJ2-1; 7 bases fit TRBD2. The germline gives CDR1 MNHEY, CDR2 SVGAGI. J lost 5 bases, V lost 2 bases, and 0 bases had no gene match. CDR3 size: 13 residues. The CDR3 DNA reads as TGTGCCAGCAGTTACGGGAGGGACAATGAGCAGTTCTTC. Protein product: CASSYGRDNEQFF.